This TCR beta chain was recovered during a study of blood T cell repertoires in COVID-19 (dated by TCRdb to 2020 to 2021). Looking at the study overall: Samples from collaborators originated in the United States, Italy and Spain and spanned both the acute and convalescent phases of COVID-19. Sample metadata almost always included a de-identified subject ID, COVID-19 status, age in years and sex. Subjects who had been exposed to COVID-19, were actively infected with it, or had recovered from it provided the deeply sampled blood TCRbeta repertoires that made up the dataset. The repertoires were released in a freely available public database meant as a resource for research on the immune response to SARS-CoV-2. HLA class I and class II types, where available, came from metadata supplied by the sample provider rather than from assay-based typing. The prospective study material was composed of cDNA or gDNA derived from T cells, B-cell-depleted T cells, or PBMCs. Samples were obtained from the ongoing ImmuneRACE study (first 160 participants) and from roughly 1,300 subjects provided by 6 global collaborators. Broader findings and caveats from the paper: The quantity of clinical and demographic metadata differed by source and by participant and was supplied without curation.

Concerning this clone: Its antigen remains undetermined. No per-base quality is available; no much larger clone lies one base away.

Participants in the prospective study were enrolled through a virtual design, were aged about 18 to 100 years, and lived in some 24 United States geographic areas. To assign participants to cohorts, the prospective study relied on clinical history that participants themselves reported in a screening survey and a study questionnaire. In the prospective study, whole blood, serum and a nasopharyngeal or oropharyngeal swab were collected from each participant by mobile phlebotomists. Additional blood draws and questionnaires over an approximately 2-month period could optionally be provided by prospective study participants. Before DNA extraction, prospective study blood samples were shipped either frozen or at room temperature. From its cysteine to its phenylalanine, the CDR3 spans 18 amino acids. This entry keeps only the CDR3 DNA: 54 bases, framed from base 1. Trimming takes 2 bases off V and 3 bases off J; junction bases not matched to a gene: 16. CDR1 and CDR2 (SGDLS, YYNGEE) derive from the germline V gene.

TCRbeta CDR3 regions were amplified from genomic DNA using the immunoSEQ Assay, a bias-controlled multiplex PCR. As for the original processing: Within the assay, amplification of reference gene primers was used to estimate how many nucleated cells each sample contained. To quantify the absolute abundance of each unique TCRbeta CDR3 rearrangement, sequence reads were collapsed and filtered. Productive Simpson clonality was computed per sample as the square root of Simpson's diversity index over productive rearrangements. The table was pulled from immuneACCESS by TCRdb, which kept in-frame rearrangements only. Such tables lose some clones; where checked, under half of the loss comes from unresolved V genes, and the rest has no known cause. V, J and clone size were drawn from that table, and D and trimming were deduced from the DNA. For this sample there are more than 200,000 clones; roughly 86% appear just once. The ten most abundant clones make up approximately 4.3% of the sample.

The TCR originated in a woman aged 25 to 39 with acute COVID-19. Sample: PBMCs or T cells enriched from blood (not recorded which). The chain is encoded by TRBV9 joined to TRBJ2-5; 7 nucleotides in the junction match TRBD2. CDR3 sequence: CASSVPREMAGEEETQYF. DNA sequence: TGTGCCAGCAGCGTCCCGAGGGAGATGGCGGGGGAAGAAGAGACCCAGTACTTC.